The present TCR beta chain was sequenced within a study of breast tumors, draining lymph nodes, adjacent tissues. Study-wide results and caveats: Findings are consistent with lymph node origin and intratumoral expansion of most tumor T cells. Tumor T cell lymph node origin was a supported hypothesis, not proven.

This clonotype was observed a few times. The target antigen is unknown. This may be a read error, as it is one base from a much larger clone. The CDR3 covers 14 residues. Germline CDR1 and CDR2: SGHNT and YENEEA. Trimming at V came to 3 bases and at J to 6 bases, leaving 4 bases not matched to a gene. TCRdb redid the calling of the multiplex PCR reads with MiXCR, one entry per CDR3 protein. The data contain approximately 180,000 distinct CDR3 sequences, 30% to 40% of them singletons. The lymph nodes were axillary draining lymph nodes from breast cancer patients. The sample was axillary lymph node tissue. The TCR was taken from a female donor with breast cancer. Some clones in this sample may be carry-over from other donors' samples. V and J are TRBV11-3 and TRBJ2-1; TRBD2 matches 8 bases. CDR3 DNA: TGTGCCAGCAGCTTTAGCGGGGACCCCAATGAGCAGTTCTTC. It codes for CASSFSGDPNEQFF.